Below, one T cell receptor (beta chain) is given with its context. The method was immunoSEQ multiplex PCR; TCRdb's version includes in-frame clones alone and lacks a portion of them. The repertoire consists of around 2.5 million clones, with approximately 93% occurring once and the leading ten covering roughly 0.36%. The sample is drawn from a study of shared clonotypes between healthy human individuals. The CDR3 is 15 residues long. J was trimmed by 2 bases and V by 3 bases; bases with no gene match: 4. The V gene's germline CDR1 is SGHTA and CDR2 FQGTGA. CD4+ cells were split into CD45RA+ naive and CD45RA-negative memory subsets.

The receptor comes from a man younger than 35 in good health. Some clones in this sample may be carry-over from other donors' samples. The chain uses TRBV7-3 and TRBJ2-3; 8 bases match TRBD2. Specimen: naive CD4+ T cells from PBMCs. Described subset: CD45RA+ positively selected. CDR3: CASSFRLAHTDTQYF. CDR3 in DNA: TGTGCCAGCAGCTTCCGACTAGCGCACACAGATACGCAGTATTTT. The whole variable domain, remainder taken from reference TRBV7-3 and TRBJ2-3, is GAGVSQTPSNKVTEKGKYVELRCDPISGHTALYWYRQSLGQGPEFLIYFQGTGAADDSGLPNDRFFAVRPEGSVSTLKIQRTERGDSAVYLCASSFRLAHTDTQYFGPGTRLTVL.